The 31 T cell receptor beta chains reported below all come from one sample, sequenced in a study of CXCR3-negative and CXCR3-positive naive CD8 T cells. No antigen has been assigned to these receptors. Findings of the study overall: Higher TRB CDR3 hydrophobicity marked CXCR3-positive naive cells relative to CXCR3-negative naive cells.

Libraries of TRB cDNA were made by 5' RACE and carried UMIs. For each CDR3 protein, TCRdb gives one entry from its re-call of the 5' RACE reads, without DNA. Recorded for this sample: some 60,000 distinct CDR3 sequences. Material for sequencing was naive CXCR3+ CD8+ T cells from blood. Described subset: CD45RO-CCR7+CD27+CD95- naive CD8+ T cells expressing CXCR3 (TNR3+). These receptors were collected from a human donor in good health. Some clones in this sample may be carry-over from other donors' samples.

The chain links TRBV7-2 to TRBJ2-7. The CDR3 spans 12 residues. Germline V lookup: CDR1 SGHTA, CDR2 FQGNSA. CDR3 in amino acids: CASSLGLSEQYF. The entire variable domain, with the rest obtained from reference TRBV7-2 and TRBJ2-7, is as follows: GAGVSQSPSNKVTEKGKDVELRCDPISGHTALYWYRQSLGQGLEFLIYFQGNSAPDKSGLPSDRFSAERTGGSVSTLTIQRTQQEDSAVYLCASSLGLSEQYFGPGTRLTVT.

The chain has TRBV6-2 or TRBV6-3 and TRBJ2-3; the D call from TCRdb, TRBD2, cannot be confirmed without DNA. Germline V gene data show CDR1 as MNHEY and CDR2 as SVGEGT. This CDR3 contains 14 residues. CDR3 sequence reads: CASIGSGPTDTQYF.

The chain joins TRBV24-1 to TRBJ1-2; without DNA, the TCRdb call of TRBD1 cannot be checked. This CDR3 has 15 amino acids. CDR1 KGHDR and CDR2 SFDVKD come from the germline V gene. CDR3: CATSDDGTPYYGYTF.

This chain uses TRBV12-3 or TRBV12-4 with TRBJ2-7; TCRdb proposes TRBD1, but this gene call is untestable without DNA. The CDR3 spans 12 residues. This CDR3 reads CASSYPRNEQYF.

The CDR3 is CASSHLDFAYEQFF. The V and J genes are TRBV3-1 and TRBJ2-1. This CDR3 contains 14 residues. The germline CDR1 and CDR2 sequences are LGHDT and YNNKEL (reference sequence).

The genes are TRBV29-1 and TRBJ2-2; TCRdb outputs TRBD1, but without DNA this stays unchecked. CDR3 length equals 14 residues. The germline V gene encodes CDR1 SQVTM and CDR2 ANQGSEA. CDR3 in amino acids: CSVPRLGSTGELFF.

J is TRBJ2-3 and V is TRBV7-6; there is no DNA to check the TCRdb D call of TRBD1. The CDR3 consists of 13 residues. The germline CDR1 and CDR2 sequences are SGHVS and FNYEAQ. CDR3: CASSGGVTDTQYF.

The CDR3: CASSLRSGLQTVDQETQYF. The chain couples TRBV5-5 to TRBJ2-5; the D call from TCRdb, TRBD2, cannot be confirmed without DNA. This CDR3 has 19 residues. Germline loops: CDR1 SGHKS, CDR2 YYEKEE (reference sequence).

The V gene is TRBV23-1, the J gene TRBJ2-2. TRBV23-1 carries the ORF label, with uncertain function. There are 12 residues in the CDR3. Here the CDR3 reads CASSPASGELFF.

This chain links TRBV7-2 with TRBJ2-7; TCRdb lists TRBD1, though no DNA is available to test this call. Per the germline V gene, CDR1 is SGHTA and CDR2 is FQGNSA. This CDR3 is 18 amino acids long. The CDR3 sequence: CASSLDTQMRTDPYEQYF.

The V call is TRBV28, the J call TRBJ1-5. The germline CDR1 and CDR2 sequences are MDHEN and SYDVKM. This CDR3 has 15 amino acids. CDR3 amino acids: CASSFVGGSNQPQHF. The whole variable domain, filled in from reference TRBV28 and TRBJ1-5, reads DVKVTQSSRYLVKRTGEKVFLECVQDMDHENMFWYRQDPGLGLRLIYFSYDVKMKEKGDIPEGYSVSREKKERFSLILESASTNQTSMYLCASSFVGGSNQPQHFGDGTRLSIL.

The V and J genes are TRBV10-3 and TRBJ1-5. From germline, CDR1 is ENHRY and CDR2 SYGVKD. The CDR3 contains 14 residues. The CDR3 sequence is CAISESPIPQPQHF.

The chain has TRBV7-9 and TRBJ2-2; the TCRdb D gene call, TRBD2, has no DNA to confirm it. The CDR3 is 14 residues long. Germline lookup yields CDR1 SEHNR and CDR2 FQNEAQ (reference sequence). The CDR3 sequence is CASSSGVNTGGLFF.

This rearrangement joins TRBV19 to TRBJ2-5; the TCRdb call, TRBD1, lacks DNA for checking. Germline loops: CDR1 LNHDA, CDR2 SQIVND (reference sequence). The CDR3 sequence is 14 residues long. The CDR3 is CASRAGARQETQYF.

This chain links TRBV29-1 with TRBJ1-1; TCRdb's assignment of TRBD1 cannot be checked, as there is no DNA. CDR1 is SQVTM and CDR2 is ANQGSEA in the germline V gene. The CDR3 is 14 amino acids. CDR3: CSVQTGLGNTEAFF.

The chain uses TRBV6-6 and TRBJ2-5. This CDR3 is 14 amino acids long. CDR1 MNHNY and CDR2 SVGAGI come from the germline V gene (reference sequence). The CDR3 spells CASSYLVGQETQYF.

The chain has TRBV27 and TRBJ2-3; TCRdb gives TRBD2 as the D gene, but with no DNA this cannot be confirmed. The CDR3 spans 16 residues. The V gene's germline CDR1 is MNHEY and CDR2 SMNVEV (reference sequence). CDR3 protein: CASSSGRDSFTDTQYF.

The chain is built from TRBV3-1 and TRBJ2-7; TCRdb indicates TRBD2, and absent DNA this call remains unverified. Germline lookup yields CDR1 LGHDT and CDR2 YNNKEL (reference sequence). This CDR3 region has 16 residues. The CDR3 here is CASSARLKRGGHEQYF.

The J gene is TRBJ1-2, the V gene TRBV25-1; TCRdb returns TRBD1, unconfirmable since there is no DNA. Germline V lookup: CDR1 MGHDK, CDR2 SYGVNS. There are 14 residues in the CDR3. CDR3 amino acids: CASLGLTGKDGYTF.

The gene calls are TRBV4-2 and TRBJ2-2; with no DNA, the TCRdb D assignment of TRBD1 cannot be verified. CDR1 is LGHNA and CDR2 is YNFKEQ in the germline V gene. This CDR3 has 14 residues. This chain's CDR3 is CASSPPLLSGELFF.

The rearrangement joins TRBV7-9 to TRBJ1-1; TCRdb reports TRBD1, a call that lacks DNA to check it against. The CDR3 totals 13 residues. Looked up from germline, CDR1 is SEHNR and CDR2 is FQNEAQ (reference sequence). The CDR3 protein is CASKRDRYTEAFF.

The rearrangement links TRBV6-5 to TRBJ2-5; TCRdb gives TRBD1 as the D gene, but with no DNA this cannot be confirmed. The CDR3 loop spans 12 amino acids. Germline V gives CDR1 MNHEY, CDR2 SVGAGI. The CDR3 loop is CATGDSQETQYF.

The chain recombines TRBV7-9 with TRBJ1-2; with no DNA, the TCRdb D assignment of TRBD1 cannot be verified. Germline lookup yields CDR1 SEHNR and CDR2 FQNEAQ (reference sequence). This CDR3 contains 14 residues. The CDR3 loop is CASSSRTGVDGYTF. The full variable domain, its missing parts supplied by reference TRBV7-9 and TRBJ1-2, is DTGVSQNPRHKITKRGQNVTFRCDPISEHNRLYWYRQTLGQGPEFLTYFQNEAQLEKSRLLSDRFSAERPKGSFSTLEIQRTEQGDSAMYLCASSSRTGVDGYTFGSGTRLTVV.

The chain has TRBV13 and TRBJ1-5. The length of the CDR3 is 14 residues. Germline CDR1 is PRHDT and CDR2 is FYEKMQ (reference sequence). The CDR3 protein is CASSLGAGNQPQHF.

V usage is TRBV12-3 or TRBV12-4 and J usage is TRBJ1-4; TCRdb picks TRBD1, but there is no DNA to check that call. This CDR3 is built from 15 residues. CDR3 sequence: CASSAKGRTGRKLFF.

The rearrangement joins TRBV4-3 to TRBJ1-1. This CDR3 region has 16 residues. From germline, CDR1 is LGHNA and CDR2 YSLEER. This CDR3 reads CASSQGVSWMNTEAFF.

This chain connects TRBV9 to TRBJ2-1; there is no DNA to check the TCRdb D call of TRBD2. CDR3 length: 16 residues. Germline CDR1 reads SGDLS; CDR2 reads YYNGEE. The CDR3 reads CASSAPGLAGGDEQFF.

J is TRBJ2-1 and V is TRBV4-1; TCRdb's assignment of TRBD2 cannot be checked, as there is no DNA. The CDR3 consists of 15 residues. Germline values: CDR1 MGHRA, CDR2 YSYEKL. CDR3 region: CASSQVQRGYNEQFF.

The rearrangement uses TRBV29-1 and TRBJ1-2; TCRdb calls TRBD1, which cannot be checked without DNA. There are 15 residues in the CDR3. Germline V lookup: CDR1 SQVTM, CDR2 ANQGSEA. This chain's CDR3 is CSSYSLGGPNYGYTF.

The J gene is TRBJ1-3, the V gene TRBV6-5. Per the germline V gene, CDR1 is MNHEY and CDR2 is SVGAGI. CDR3 length: 15 residues. This CDR3 reads CASTYGSSSGNTIYF.

This chain connects TRBV6-1 to TRBJ1-1. The CDR3 has 13 residues. The germline gives CDR1 MNHNS, CDR2 SASEGT. The chain's CDR3 is CASERTYLTEAFF.